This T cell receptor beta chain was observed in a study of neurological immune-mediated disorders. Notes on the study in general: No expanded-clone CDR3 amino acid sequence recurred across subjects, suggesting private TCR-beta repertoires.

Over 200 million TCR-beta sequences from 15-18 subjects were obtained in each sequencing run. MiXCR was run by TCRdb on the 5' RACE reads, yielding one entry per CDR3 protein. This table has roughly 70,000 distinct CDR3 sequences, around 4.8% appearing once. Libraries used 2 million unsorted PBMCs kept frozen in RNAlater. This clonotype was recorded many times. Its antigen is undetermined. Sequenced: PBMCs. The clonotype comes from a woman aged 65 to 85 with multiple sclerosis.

As DNA, the CDR3 is TGTGCCAGCAGCTTAGGACAGGGAGGTGAGCAGTACTTC. Protein product: CASSLGQGGEQYF. V is TRBV7-2 and J is TRBJ2-7, with D tentatively TRBD1 (7 bases). CDR1 is SGHTA, CDR2 FQGNSA, per germline. The CDR3 length is 13 residues. V was cut by 1 base and J by 7 bases, with 11 bases left in between.